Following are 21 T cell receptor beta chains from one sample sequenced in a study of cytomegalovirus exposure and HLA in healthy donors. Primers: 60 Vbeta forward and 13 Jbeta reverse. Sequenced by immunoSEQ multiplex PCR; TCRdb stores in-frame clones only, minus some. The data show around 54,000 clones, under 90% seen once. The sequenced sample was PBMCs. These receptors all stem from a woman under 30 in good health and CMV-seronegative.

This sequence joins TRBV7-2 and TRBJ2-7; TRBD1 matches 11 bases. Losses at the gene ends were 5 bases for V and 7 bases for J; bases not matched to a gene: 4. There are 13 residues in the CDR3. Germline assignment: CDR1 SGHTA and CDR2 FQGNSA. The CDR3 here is CASSPWDRGEQYF. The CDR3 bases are TGTGCCAGCAGCCCCTGGGACAGGGGGGAGCAGTACTTC. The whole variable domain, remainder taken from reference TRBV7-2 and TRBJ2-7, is GAGVSQSPSNKVTEKGKDVELRCDPISGHTALYWYRQSLGQGLEFLIYFQGNSAPDKSGLPSDRFSAERTGGSVSTLTIQRTQQEDSAVYLCASSPWDRGEQYFGPGTRLTVT.

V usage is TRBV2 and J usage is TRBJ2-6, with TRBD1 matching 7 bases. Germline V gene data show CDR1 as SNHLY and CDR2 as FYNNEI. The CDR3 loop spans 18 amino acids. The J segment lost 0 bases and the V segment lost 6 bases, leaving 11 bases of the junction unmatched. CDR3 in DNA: TGTGCCAGCAGCCCTAGGGGACAGCACCTCTCTGGGGCCAACGTCCTGACTTTC. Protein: CASSPRGQHLSGANVLTF.

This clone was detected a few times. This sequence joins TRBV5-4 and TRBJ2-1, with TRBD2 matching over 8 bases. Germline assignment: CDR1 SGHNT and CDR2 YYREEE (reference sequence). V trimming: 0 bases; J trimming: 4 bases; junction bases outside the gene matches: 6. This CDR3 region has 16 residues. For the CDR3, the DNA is TGTGCCAGCAGCTTGGATGACGGGAGGGTTTACAATGAGCAGTTCTTC. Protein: CASSLDDGRVYNEQFF.

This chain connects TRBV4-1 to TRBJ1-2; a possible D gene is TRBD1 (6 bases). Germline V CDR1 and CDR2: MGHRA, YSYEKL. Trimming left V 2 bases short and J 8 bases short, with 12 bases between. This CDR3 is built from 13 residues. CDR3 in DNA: TGCGCCAGCAGCCAACCCTCAGGGGAAGGCTACACCTTC. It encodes CASSQPSGEGYTF.

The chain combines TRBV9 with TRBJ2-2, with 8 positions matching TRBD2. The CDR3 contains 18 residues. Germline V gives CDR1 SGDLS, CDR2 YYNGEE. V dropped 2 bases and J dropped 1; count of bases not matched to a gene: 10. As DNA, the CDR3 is TGTGCCAGCAGCGTCTACCCCGGGACTAGGGGGAACACCGGGGAGCTGTTTTTT. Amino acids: CASSVYPGTRGNTGELFF.

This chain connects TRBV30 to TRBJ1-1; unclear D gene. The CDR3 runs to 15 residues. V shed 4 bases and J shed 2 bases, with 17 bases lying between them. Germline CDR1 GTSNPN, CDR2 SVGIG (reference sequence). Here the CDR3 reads CAWNTPFEGNTEAFF. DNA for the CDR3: TGTGCCTGGAACACCCCCTTCGAGGGCAACACTGAAGCTTTCTTT.

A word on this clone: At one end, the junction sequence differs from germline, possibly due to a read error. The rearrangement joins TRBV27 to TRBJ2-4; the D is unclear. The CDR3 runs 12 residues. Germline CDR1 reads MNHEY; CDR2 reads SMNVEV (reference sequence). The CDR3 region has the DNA TGTGCCAGCAGGAATGCCAAAAACAGTCAGTACTTC. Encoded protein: CASRNAKNSQYF.

CDR3 bases: TGTGCCAGCCACAGGGCGAGGTACACCGGGGAGCTGTTTTTT. It specifies CASHRARYTGELFF. This chain links TRBV19 with TRBJ2-2, with D possibly TRBD1 on 6 matching bases. Germline-derived CDR1 and CDR2 are LNHDA and SQIVND (reference sequence). The V gene lost 9 bases and the J gene lost 3 bases, with 14 bases spanning the gap. The CDR3 runs to 14 residues. Full variable domain (rest looked up from reference TRBV19 and TRBJ2-2): DGGITQSPKYLFRKEGQNVTLSCEQNLNHDAMYWYRQDPGQGLRLIYYSQIVNDFQKGDIAEGYSVSREKKESFPLTVTSAQKNPTAFYLCASHRARYTGELFFGEGSRLTVL.

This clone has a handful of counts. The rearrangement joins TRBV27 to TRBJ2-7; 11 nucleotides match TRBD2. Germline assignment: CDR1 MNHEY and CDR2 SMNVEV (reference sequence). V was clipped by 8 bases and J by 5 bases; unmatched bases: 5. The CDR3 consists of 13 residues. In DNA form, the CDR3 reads TGTGCCAGCCGCGGGACTAGCGGCAACGAGCAGTACTTC. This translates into CASRGTSGNEQYF.

The CDR3 coding sequence is TGTGCCAGCAGCTCTTCTAGCGGGCCTTTGTCCTACGAGCAGTACTTC. It encodes CASSSSSGPLSYEQYF. This chain joins TRBV7-9 and TRBJ2-7; the match to TRBD2 covers 8 bases. Germline trimming cut 4 bases from V and 1 base from J; bases unmatched to any gene: 9. The CDR3 has 16 residues. CDR1 and CDR2 (germline): SEHNR, FQNEAQ (reference sequence).

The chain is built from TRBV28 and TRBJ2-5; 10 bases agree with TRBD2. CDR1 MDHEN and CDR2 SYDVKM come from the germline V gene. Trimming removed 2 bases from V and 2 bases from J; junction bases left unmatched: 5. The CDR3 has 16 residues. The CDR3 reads CASSLESGRGQETQYF. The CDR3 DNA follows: TGTGCCAGCAGTTTAGAGAGCGGGAGGGGGCAAGAGACCCAGTACTTC.

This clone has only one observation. The CDR3 sequence is CAIRDADRDNYGYTF. Here the CDR3 DNA reads TGTGCCATCAGAGATGCCGACAGGGATAACTATGGCTACACCTTC. V and J are TRBV10-3 and TRBJ1-2; TRBD1 agrees at 7 bases. Unmatched junction bases numbered 8, after V lost 6 bases and J lost 1 base. There are 15 residues in the CDR3. Germline V gene sequence: CDR1 ENHRY, CDR2 SYGVKD.

CDR3 sequence reads: CASSDGRATNEKLFF. The CDR3 region has the DNA TGTGCCAGCAGTGACGGCAGGGCCACTAATGAAAAACTGTTTTTT. The rearrangement links TRBV2 to TRBJ1-4, with TRBD1 as a possible D gene (5 bases). The CDR3 consists of 15 residues. From germline, CDR1 is SNHLY and CDR2 FYNNEI. Trimming took off 3 bases at V and 2 bases at J, with 10 bases between the two ends.

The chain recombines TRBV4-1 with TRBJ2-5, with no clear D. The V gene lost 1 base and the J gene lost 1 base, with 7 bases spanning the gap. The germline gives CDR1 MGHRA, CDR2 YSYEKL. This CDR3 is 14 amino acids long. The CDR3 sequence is CASSQGLTQETQYF. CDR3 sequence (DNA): TGCGCCAGCAGCCAAGGTCTAACCCAAGAGACCCAGTACTTC.

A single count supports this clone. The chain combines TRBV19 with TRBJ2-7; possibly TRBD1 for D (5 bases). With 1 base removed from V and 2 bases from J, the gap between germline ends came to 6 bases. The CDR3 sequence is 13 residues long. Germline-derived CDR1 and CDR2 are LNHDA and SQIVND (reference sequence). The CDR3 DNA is TGTGCCAGTAGTATAGGGGGCGCCTACGAGCAGTACTTC. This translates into CASSIGGAYEQYF.

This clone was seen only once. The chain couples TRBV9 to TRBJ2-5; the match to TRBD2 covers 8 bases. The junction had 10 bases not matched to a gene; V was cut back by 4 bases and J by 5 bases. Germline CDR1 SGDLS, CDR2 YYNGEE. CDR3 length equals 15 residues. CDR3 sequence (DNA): TGTGCCAGCAGCATTAAGCGGGAGTATGGGGAGACCCAGTACTTC. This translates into CASSIKREYGETQYF.

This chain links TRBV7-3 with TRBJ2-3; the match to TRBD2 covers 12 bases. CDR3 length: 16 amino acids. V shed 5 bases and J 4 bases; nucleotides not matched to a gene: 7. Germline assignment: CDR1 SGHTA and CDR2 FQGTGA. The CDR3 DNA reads TGTGCCAGCAGCGGAACTAGCGGGAGGTCGGCAGATACGCAGTATTTT. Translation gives CASSGTSGRSADTQYF.

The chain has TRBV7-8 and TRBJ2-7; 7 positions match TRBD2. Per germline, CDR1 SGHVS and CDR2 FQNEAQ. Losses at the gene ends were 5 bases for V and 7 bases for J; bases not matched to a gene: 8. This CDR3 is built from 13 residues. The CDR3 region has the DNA TGTGCCAGCAGCCGCGTGTTGGGGGGGGAGCAGTACTTC. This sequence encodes CASSRVLGGEQYF.

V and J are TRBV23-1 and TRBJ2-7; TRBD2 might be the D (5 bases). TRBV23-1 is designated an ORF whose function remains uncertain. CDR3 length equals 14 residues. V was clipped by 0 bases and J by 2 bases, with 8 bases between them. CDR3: CASSQSGSPYEQYF. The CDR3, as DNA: TGCGCCAGCAGTCAATCGGGGAGTCCCTACGAGCAGTACTTC.

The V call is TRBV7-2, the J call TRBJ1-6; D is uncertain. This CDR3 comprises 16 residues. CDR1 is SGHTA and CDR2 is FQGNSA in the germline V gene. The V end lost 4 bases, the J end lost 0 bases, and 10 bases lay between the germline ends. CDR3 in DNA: TGTGCCAGCAGCTCCCCCGCGGGCTCCTATAATTCACCCCTCCACTTT. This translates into CASSSPAGSYNSPLHF.

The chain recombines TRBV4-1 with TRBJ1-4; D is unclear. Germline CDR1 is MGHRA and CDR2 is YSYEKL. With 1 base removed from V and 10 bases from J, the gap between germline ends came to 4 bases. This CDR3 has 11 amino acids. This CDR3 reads CASSQASKLFF. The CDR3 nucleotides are TGCGCCAGCAGCCAAGCGTCAAAACTGTTTTTT.